This T cell receptor beta chain appears in the sequencing data of a study of T cell responses to AZD1222 COVID-19 vaccine. Clones were read by immunoSEQ multiplex PCR, and TCRdb kept only the in-frame ones, dropping some. The repertoire has about 120,000 clones, 90% of them found once; the top ten carry about 4.5%. Concerning this clone itself: Its antigen is currently unknown.

Whole-study results and caveats: Females made up more of the donors, who were largely white British, and clonal diversity may have come out too low. Among spike-specific TCRs, nearly half reportedly target unmutated variant regions. Spike-specific TCR breadth and depth were elevated following two AZD1222 doses.

Unmatched junction bases numbered 6, after V lost 6 bases and J lost 4 bases. Germline lookup yields CDR1 WSHSY and CDR2 SAAADI. This CDR3 contains 14 residues. The sequence was obtained from an adult in good health. The chain links TRBV10-2 to TRBJ1-1; 9 bases are shared with TRBD1. The input for sequencing was peripheral blood, taken on day 0 of MenACWY control vaccination. As DNA, the CDR3 is TGCGCCAGCAGGAGGGGACAGGGCCCCACTGAAGCTTTCTTT. Residues: CASRRGQGPTEAFF.